Shown below are 25 T cell receptor beta chains from a single sample sequenced in a study of CD8+ T cells in alopecia areata. It was cDNA, reverse transcribed from extracted RNA, that served as the sequencing template. Profiled with immunoSEQ multiplex PCR; TCRdb holds only in-frame clones, not every one. The sample has 200,000 to 250,000 clones; around 62% are singletons. Material: CD4+ T cells sorted from blood, obtained at week 0. The source of these receptors is a human donor with alopecia areata.

This clone was seen more than once but under ten times. This sequence joins TRBV29-1 and TRBJ2-3; 10 positions agree with TRBD2. With V trimmed by 8 bases and J by 6 bases, 8 bases remained unmatched. CDR1 is SQVTM and CDR2 is ANQGSEA in the germline V gene. This CDR3 is built from 13 residues. CDR3 loop: CSMTSGFPDTQYF. The CDR3 coding sequence is TGCAGCATGACTAGCGGGTTCCCGGATACGCAGTATTTT.

CDR3 coding DNA: TGTGCCAGCAGTGACTTCCGCACAGATACGCAGTATTTT. The encoded protein is CASSDFRTDTQYF. The gene calls are TRBV2 and TRBJ2-3; D not certain. CDR3 size: 13 residues. The V and J ends lost 3 bases and 1 base respectively, with 5 bases between them. Germline V gene data show CDR1 as SNHLY and CDR2 as FYNNEI.

V and J are TRBV30 and TRBJ2-7, with no clear D. This CDR3 spans 12 amino acids. CDR1 is GTSNPN and CDR2 is SVGIG in the germline V gene (reference sequence). V was pared by 0 bases and J by 6 bases, with 9 bases between. CDR3 DNA: TGTGCCTGGAGTGTAGGGATTGGCGAGCAGTACTTC. Protein product: CAWSVGIGEQYF.

This clone has more than one count but fewer than ten. The V and J genes are TRBV5-1 and TRBJ2-7; 7 nucleotides line up with TRBD2. J gave up 2 bases and V 0 bases, and 14 bases lay outside the gene matches. The CDR3 sequence is 18 residues long. Germline CDR1 reads SGHRS; CDR2 reads YFSETQ. The CDR3 nucleotides are TGCGCCAGCAGCTTGGGGGCGGTGCGGGAGCGCACAGCCTACGAGCAGTACTTC. Amino acid sequence: CASSLGAVRERTAYEQYF.

The chain links TRBV6-5 to TRBJ2-7; possibly TRBD1 for D (5 bases). Trimming removed 6 bases at V and 0 bases at J, with 12 bases between. There are 14 residues in the CDR3. Germline lookup yields CDR1 MNHEY and CDR2 SVGAGI. The CDR3: CASSRRENSYEQYF. For the CDR3, the DNA is TGTGCCAGCAGCCGCAGGGAAAACTCCTACGAGCAGTACTTC.

V and J are TRBV27 and TRBJ1-2; D may be TRBD1 (5 bases). The CDR3 covers 15 residues. Germline CDR1 MNHEY, CDR2 SMNVEV (reference sequence). Between the trimmed V and J ends, which lost 4 bases and 4 bases, there was a span of 16 bases. The CDR3, as DNA: TGTGCCAGCAGTTCCCCAGGGTTTGGCTTCTATGGCTACACCTTC. Its protein is CASSSPGFGFYGYTF.

A note on this clone: The germline gene is not matched at one end of the junction; a read error may be the cause. The chain recombines TRBV7-8 with TRBJ1-4, with 9 positions matching TRBD1. CDR3 size: 16 residues. Germline V gene sequence: CDR1 SGHVS, CDR2 FQNEAQ. The CDR3 DNA follows: TGTGCCAGCACCTTACAGGGGGCCGCAACTAATGAAAAACTGTTTTTT. Translated: CASTLQGAATNEKLFF.

The chain is built from TRBV11-2 and TRBJ1-6; the D gene is possibly TRBD1 (6 bases). Germline V CDR1 and CDR2: SGHAT, FQNNGV. The V and J ends lost 5 bases and 10 bases respectively, with 18 bases between them. The CDR3 has 15 amino acids. The CDR3 region has the DNA TGTGCCAGCAGCCCACAAATACAGGGTAACTCACCCCTCCACTTT. It specifies CASSPQIQGNSPLHF.

A single count supports this clone. CDR3 region: CASSVQGANSPLHF. In DNA form, the CDR3 reads TGCGCCAGCAGCGTACAAGGAGCTAATTCACCCCTCCACTTT. The J gene is TRBJ1-6, the V gene TRBV5-1; no clear D gene. The CDR3 runs to 14 residues. Germline CDR1 and CDR2: SGHRS and YFSETQ. V gave up 4 bases and J gave up 6 bases, with 11 bases separating them.

This clone appeared a single time. The V and J genes are TRBV29-1 and TRBJ1-1; D is possibly TRBD1 (5 bases). CDR3 length: 18 residues. Germline V lookup: CDR1 SQVTM, CDR2 ANQGSEA. The germline V and J ends were trimmed by 0 bases and 5 bases, with 25 bases remaining between them. Here the CDR3 DNA reads TGCAGCGTTGAAGAGGGGCCAGGGAAGACTCTAAGAAGGACTGAAGCTTTCTTT. Translation: CSVEEGPGKTLRRTEAFF.

The V and J genes are TRBV9 and TRBJ2-1; 12 nucleotides agree with TRBD2. The CDR3 is 16 amino acids. V shed 3 bases, J shed 3 bases, and the junction held 4 bases outside the gene matches. The germline CDR1 and CDR2 sequences are SGDLS and YYNGEE. For the CDR3, the DNA is TGTGCCAGCAGCGCCGGACTAGCGGGGAACTACAATGAGCAGTTCTTC. It encodes CASSAGLAGNYNEQFF.

This clone was counted a few times. The chain combines TRBV19 with TRBJ2-1; 13 positions match TRBD2. Germline V gives CDR1 LNHDA, CDR2 SQIVND (reference sequence). Trimming cost V 4 bases and J 6 bases; bases outside gene matches: 3. The CDR3 covers 15 residues. The CDR3 is CASSTGLAGVNEQFF. The DNA for the CDR3 is TGTGCCAGTAGTACCGGACTAGCGGGAGTCAATGAGCAGTTCTTC.

The genes are TRBV5-1 and TRBJ2-7, with D possibly matching TRBD1 (5 bases). Germline V gene data show CDR1 as SGHRS and CDR2 as YFSETQ. The ends were cut back, 1 base at V and 3 bases at J, with 14 bases in the middle. The CDR3 totals 15 residues. CDR3 nucleotides: TGCGCCAGCAGCTTGTCGCCAGGGAAGAACTACGAGCAGTACTTC. Amino acids: CASSLSPGKNYEQYF.

The chain uses TRBV25-1 and TRBJ2-7; weak D call: TRBD2 (6 bases). The germline V and J ends were trimmed by 3 bases and 3 bases, with 21 bases remaining between them. CDR3 length equals 17 residues. CDR1 is MGHDK, CDR2 SYGVNS, per germline. In DNA form, the CDR3 reads TGTGCCAGCAGTGATTCCTTGGGCGGGGTCGACGGCTACGAGCAGTACTTC. It yields the protein CASSDSLGGVDGYEQYF.

This clone has a handful of counts. This chain joins TRBV5-5 and TRBJ2-3; 9 bases are shared with TRBD2. There are 16 residues in the CDR3. Germline V CDR1 and CDR2: SGHKS, YYEKEE (reference sequence). J lost 5 bases, V lost 3 bases, and 10 bases had no gene match. The CDR3 DNA reads as TGTGCCAGCAGCTCCTTTAGCGGGGGTAGTATAGATACGCAGTATTTT. Translation: CASSSFSGGSIDTQYF.

This chain connects TRBV7-8 to TRBJ1-2; the D is unclear. CDR3 length equals 12 residues. CDR1 is SGHVS, CDR2 FQNEAQ, per germline. Trimming took 5 bases from V and 6 from J, leaving 10 bases between them. CDR3 nucleotide sequence: TGTGCCAGCAGCCCAAGTCAGGATGGCTACACCTTC. Protein product: CASSPSQDGYTF.

The chain uses TRBV29-1 and TRBJ2-7; the D gene is possibly TRBD1 (6 bases). V lost 0 bases to trimming and J lost 6 bases, with 12 bases between them. This CDR3 has 13 amino acids. Germline V gives CDR1 SQVTM, CDR2 ANQGSEA. CDR3 amino acids: CSVEEQGPSEQYF. CDR3 coding DNA: TGCAGCGTTGAAGAGCAGGGGCCAAGCGAGCAGTACTTC.

The gene calls are TRBV11-2 and TRBJ2-7, with D unresolved. The CDR3 totals 14 residues. In germline, CDR1 is SGHAT, CDR2 FQNNGV. V shed 1 base and J shed 1 base, with 8 bases lying between them. CDR3 residues: CASSLVGGSYEQYF. CDR3 DNA: TGTGCCAGCAGCTTAGTTGGCGGATCCTACGAGCAGTACTTC. The full variable domain, with the rest looked up from reference TRBV11-2 and TRBJ2-7, is EAGVAQSPRYKIIEKRQSVAFWCNPISGHATLYWYQQILGQGPKLLIQFQNNGVVDDSQLPKDRFSAERLKGVDSTLKIQPAKLEDSAVYLCASSLVGGSYEQYFGPGTRLTVT.

This clone was seen more than once but under ten times. This chain's CDR3 is CAWWSGNQRTGELFF. CDR3 sequence (DNA): TGTGCCTGGTGGTCGGGGAATCAGAGGACCGGGGAGCTGTTTTTT. This chain links TRBV30 with TRBJ2-2, with D perhaps TRBD2 (5 bases). V gave up 5 bases and J gave up 5 bases, with 18 bases separating them. This CDR3 spans 15 amino acids. CDR1 GTSNPN and CDR2 SVGIG come from the germline V gene (reference sequence).

For the CDR3, the DNA is TGTGCCAGCAGCCGTCCAAGGACTTCAATTCGAACTAGCACAGATACGCAGTATTTT. Protein product: CASSRPRTSIRTSTDTQYF. The chain employs TRBV14 and TRBJ2-3, with D perhaps TRBD2 (5 bases). CDR1 is SGHDN, CDR2 FVKESK, per germline. The ends were cut back, 4 bases at V and 0 bases at J, with 23 bases in the middle. The CDR3 covers 19 residues.

The rearrangement uses TRBV2 and TRBJ2-7, with 7 bases that match TRBD1. The CDR3 has 15 amino acids. The V gene end was trimmed by 0 bases and the J gene end by 3 bases; junction bases not matched to a gene: 5. CDR1 and CDR2 (germline): SNHLY, FYNNEI. The CDR3 bases are TGTGCCAGCAGTGAAGCAGTGGCAGGGGGCTACGAGCAGTACTTC. Translating gives CASSEAVAGGYEQYF.

The V call is TRBV15, the J call TRBJ2-1, with D possibly matching TRBD1 (6 bases). The germline V gene has CDR1 LNHNV and CDR2 YYDKDF (reference sequence). V lost 5 bases and J 5 bases, leaving 22 bases between the germline ends. The CDR3 contains 17 residues. The CDR3 region is CATSVHRALGPHNEQFF. The CDR3 coding sequence is TGTGCCACCAGCGTCCACAGGGCCCTAGGACCTCACAATGAGCAGTTCTTC.

The chain has TRBV9 and TRBJ2-7; no clear D gene. The CDR3 contains 14 residues. V was cut by 2 bases and J by 2 bases, with 11 bases left in between. Germline V lookup: CDR1 SGDLS, CDR2 YYNGEE. In nucleotides, the CDR3 is TGTGCCAGCAGCGTGAACCCCAGTACCTACGAGCAGTACTTC. Its protein is CASSVNPSTYEQYF.

This clone came up many times. The V gene is TRBV29-1, the J gene TRBJ2-3; D unresolved. The CDR3 consists of 12 residues. Trimming removed 2 bases from V and 2 bases from J, with 5 bases in between. The V gene's germline CDR1 is SQVTM and CDR2 ANQGSEA. The CDR3 coding sequence is TGCAGCGTTGAATACCACACAGATACGCAGTATTTT. This gives the protein CSVEYHTDTQYF.

The chain carries TRBV7-2 and TRBJ2-1; 9 positions agree with TRBD2. J gave up 7 bases and V 5 bases, and 6 bases lay outside the gene matches. CDR1 is SGHTA, CDR2 FQGNSA, per germline. This CDR3 region has 14 residues. CDR3 DNA: TGTGCCAGCAGCGGCGGGGGGGCCCGGAATGAGCAGTTCTTC. Translated: CASSGGGARNEQFF.